This T cell receptor (beta chain) was found in a study of Ad26.COV2.S vaccination and SARS-CoV-2 variants. Background on the study: Donor was assigned to the Ad26.COV2.S arm of trial COV1001. Recipients of Ad26.COV2.S got it intramuscularly, once or twice 56 days apart.

Details on this clone: No antigen is known for it.

Treatment reported: some 20 received Ad26.COV2.S at low or high dose, single or two shots; 5 received placebo; per-sample allocation not given. Sampling was done on day 63 after the first vaccine or placebo injection. Study-wide results and limits: Reported post-vaccination CD8+ and CD4+ T cell responses to spike showed substantial breadth. Similar non-spike TCR breadth was observed in recipients of vaccine and of placebo.

Per germline, CDR1 SGHAT and CDR2 FQDESV (reference sequence). The CDR3 contains 13 residues. V lost 6 bases and J lost 4, with 10 bases in between. Generated by immunoSEQ multiplex PCR, the TCRdb table keeps only in-frame clones and is missing some. The sample has 450,000 to 550,000 clones, approximately 89% seen once. The sample consisted of peripheral blood, taken in a trial of Ad26.COV2.S vaccine versus placebo. The V gene is TRBV11-1, the J gene TRBJ2-1, with D perhaps TRBD2 (6 bases). This clonotype originated in a person between 18 and 59 years old who received the Ad26.COV2.S COVID-19 vaccine or a placebo. The CDR3 DNA sequence: TGTGCCAGCAGGCGGGGAAATTACAATGAGCAGTTCTTC. Residues: CASRRGNYNEQFF. Complete variable domain (other parts from reference TRBV11-1 and TRBJ2-1): EAEVAQSPRYKITEKSQAVAFWCDPISGHATLYWYRQILGQGPELLVQFQDESVVDDSQLPKDRFSAERLKGVDSTLKIQPAELGDSAMYLCASRRGNYNEQFFGPGTRLTVL.